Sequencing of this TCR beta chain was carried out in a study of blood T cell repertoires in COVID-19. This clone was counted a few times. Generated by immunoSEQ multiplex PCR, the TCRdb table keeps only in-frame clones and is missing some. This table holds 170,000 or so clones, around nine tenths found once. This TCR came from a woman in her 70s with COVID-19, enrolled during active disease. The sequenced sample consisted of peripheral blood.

The DNA for the CDR3 is TGTGCCACCAGTGATTCGGGACAGGGGGCGGGTCAGCCCCAGCATTTT. Translation: CATSDSGQGAGQPQHF. The J gene is TRBJ1-5, the V gene TRBV24-1, with TRBD1 matching 12 bases. The CDR3 spans 16 residues. Trimming at V came to 2 bases and at J to 6 bases, leaving 4 bases not matched to a gene. The germline gives CDR1 KGHDR, CDR2 SFDVKD.